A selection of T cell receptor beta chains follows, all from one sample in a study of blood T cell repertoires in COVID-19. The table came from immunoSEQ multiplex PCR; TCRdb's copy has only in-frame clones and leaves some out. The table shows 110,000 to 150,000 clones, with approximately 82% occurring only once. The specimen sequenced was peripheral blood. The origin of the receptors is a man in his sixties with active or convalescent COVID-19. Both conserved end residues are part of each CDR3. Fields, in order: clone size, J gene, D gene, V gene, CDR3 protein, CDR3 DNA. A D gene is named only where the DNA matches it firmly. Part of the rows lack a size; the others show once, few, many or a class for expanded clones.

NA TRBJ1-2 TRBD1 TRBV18 CASSQDRASPYGYTF TGTGCCAGCTCACAGGACAGGGCGAGCCCCTATGGCTACACCTTC
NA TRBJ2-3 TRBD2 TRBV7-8 CASSLRLGTSSFVSDTQYF TGTGCCAGCAGCCTCCGACTAGGGACTAGCTCCTTTGTTTCAGATACGCAGTATTTT
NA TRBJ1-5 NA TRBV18 CASSPQTVSSNQPQHF TGTGCCAGCTCACCCCAGACAGTGTCTAGCAATCAGCCCCAGCATTTT
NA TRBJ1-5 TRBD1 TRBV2 CASRRDSPNQPQHF TGTGCCAGCAGGAGGGACAGCCCTAATCAGCCCCAGCATTTT
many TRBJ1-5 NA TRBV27 CASSRTANQPQHF TGTGCCAGCAGTCGGACAGCTAATCAGCCCCAGCATTTT
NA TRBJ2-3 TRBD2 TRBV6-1 CASSEAGLAGDTQYF TGTGCCAGCAGTGAAGCGGGGCTAGCGGGTGATACGCAGTATTTT
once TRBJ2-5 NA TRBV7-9 CASSLLGGETQYF TGTGCCAGCAGCTTACTGGGGGGAGAGACCCAGTACTTC
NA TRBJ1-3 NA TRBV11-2 CASSSGSGNTIYF TGTGCCAGCAGCTCAGGGTCTGGAAACACCATATATTTT
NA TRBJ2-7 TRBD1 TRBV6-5 CASSFELDRDKQYF TGTGCCAGCAGTTTCGAATTAGACAGGGACAAGCAGTACTTC
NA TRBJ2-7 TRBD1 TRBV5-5 CASSLQGAYEQYF TGTGCCAGCAGCTTGCAGGGGGCCTACGAGCAGTACTTC
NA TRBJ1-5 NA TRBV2 CASRDRENSNQPQHF TGTGCCAGCAGGGACCGGGAGAATAGCAATCAGCCCCAGCATTTT
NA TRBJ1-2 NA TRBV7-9 CASSLGGSDYGYTF TGTGCCAGCAGCTTAGGTGGGAGCGACTATGGCTACACCTTC
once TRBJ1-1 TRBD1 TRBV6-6 CASTQDRPRDEAFF TGTGCCAGCACCCAGGACAGGCCCAGGGATGAAGCTTTCTTT
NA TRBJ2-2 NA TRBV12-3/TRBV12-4 CASTSVNTGELFF TGTGCCAGCACCTCGGTAAACACCGGGGAGCTGTTTTTT
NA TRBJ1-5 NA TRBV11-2 CASSRRTDINQPQHF TGTGCCAGCAGCCGAAGGACAGACATCAATCAGCCCCAGCATTTT
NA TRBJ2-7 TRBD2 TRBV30 CAWSPGGGYEQYF TGTGCCTGGAGTCCGGGGGGAGGGTACGAGCAGTACTTC
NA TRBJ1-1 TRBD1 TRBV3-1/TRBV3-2 CASSQGGQGGTEAFF TGTGCCAGCAGCCAAGGGGGACAGGGCGGTACTGAAGCTTTCTTT
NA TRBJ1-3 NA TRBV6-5 CASIPGGSGNTIYF TGTGCCAGCATTCCCGGGGGTTCTGGAAACACCATATATTTT
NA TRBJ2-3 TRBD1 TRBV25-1 CASSAGDRGTQYF TGTGCCAGCAGTGCAGGGGACAGGGGTACGCAGTATTTT
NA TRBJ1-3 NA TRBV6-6 CASSYGFNSGNTIYF TGTGCCAGCAGTTACGGCTTCAACTCTGGAAACACCATATATTTT
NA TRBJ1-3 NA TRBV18 CASSPRGDTGNTIYF TGTGCCAGCTCACCACGTGGGGACACTGGAAACACCATATATTTT
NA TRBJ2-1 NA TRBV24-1 CATSPSAWGNNEQFF TGTGCCACCAGCCCTTCGGCCTGGGGCAACAATGAGCAGTTCTTC
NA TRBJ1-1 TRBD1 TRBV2 CASSALQGRTEAFF TGTGCCAGCAGTGCGTTACAGGGGCGGACTGAAGCTTTCTTT
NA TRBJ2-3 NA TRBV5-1 CASSSGSGADTQYF TGCGCCAGCAGCTCAGGGTCCGGCGCAGATACGCAGTATTTT
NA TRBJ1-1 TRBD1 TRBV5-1 CASSWTGENTEAFF TGCGCCAGCAGCTGGACAGGGGAAAACACTGAAGCTTTCTTT
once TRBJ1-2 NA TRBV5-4 CASRIPVEGTGYTF TGTGCCAGCAGAATCCCTGTGGAGGGAACGGGCTACACCTTC
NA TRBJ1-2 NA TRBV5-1 CASSLGVDSGYTF TGCGCCAGCAGCTTAGGGGTTGATAGTGGCTACACCTTC
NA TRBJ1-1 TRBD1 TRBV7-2 CASSSRPQTGGISKAFF TGTGCCAGCAGCTCCAGACCGCAGACAGGGGGAATAAGTAAAGCTTTCTTT
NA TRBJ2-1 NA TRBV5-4 CASSKTGSSYNEQFF TGTGCCAGCAGCAAGACAGGAAGCTCCTACAATGAGCAGTTCTTC
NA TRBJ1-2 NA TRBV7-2 CASSARAGSYGYTF TGTGCCAGCAGCGCCCGCGCAGGCTCCTATGGCTACACCTTC
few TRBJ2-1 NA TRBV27 CASSLGQGIGNEQFF TGTGCCAGCAGTTTAGGCCAGGGGATTGGCAATGAGCAGTTCTTC
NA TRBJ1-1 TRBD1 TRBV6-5 CASSLGTVTEAFF TGTGCCAGCAGTTTGGGGACAGTTACTGAAGCTTTCTTT
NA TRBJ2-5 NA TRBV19 CASGGVETQYF TGTGCCAGTGGAGGCGTGGAGACCCAGTACTTC
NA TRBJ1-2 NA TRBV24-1 CATSEYDEAGYTF TGTGCCACCAGTGAATACGACGAGGCGGGCTACACCTTC
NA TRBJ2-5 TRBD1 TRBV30 CAWSLGQKETQYF TGTGCCTGGAGTTTGGGACAGAAAGAGACCCAGTACTTC
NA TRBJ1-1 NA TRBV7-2 CASSREQVVRAEAFF TGTGCCAGCAGCAGAGAACAGGTGGTTAGGGCTGAAGCTTTCTTT
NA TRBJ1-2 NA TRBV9 CASSVGGAGELGGYTF TGTGCCAGCAGCGTAGGGGGAGCGGGGGAGTTGGGTGGCTACACCTTC
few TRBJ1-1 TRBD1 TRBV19 CASIPGGRAYTEAFF TGTGCCAGTATTCCAGGGGGGCGCGCTTACACTGAAGCTTTCTTT
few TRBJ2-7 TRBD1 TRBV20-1 CSASRRDRFSYEQYF TGCAGTGCTAGTCGCCGGGACAGGTTCTCCTACGAGCAGTACTTC
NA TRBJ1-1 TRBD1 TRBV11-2 CASSPGTGGWAFF TGTGCCAGCAGCCCAGGGACAGGGGGTTGGGCTTTCTTT
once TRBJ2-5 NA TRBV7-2 CASSLVGQETQYF TGTGCCAGCAGCTTAGTCGGGCAAGAGACCCAGTACTTC
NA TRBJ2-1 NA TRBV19 CASSFPGLNEQFF TGTGCCAGTAGTTTCCCGGGACTTAATGAGCAGTTCTTC
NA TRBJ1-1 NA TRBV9 CASSTGAGENTEAFF TGTGCCAGCAGCACCGGGGCAGGGGAGAACACTGAAGCTTTCTTT
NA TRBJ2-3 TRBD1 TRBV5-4 CASSPPPGTDTDTQYF TGTGCCAGCAGCCCGCCCCCCGGGACAGACACAGATACGCAGTATTTT
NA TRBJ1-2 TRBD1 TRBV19 CASSPHDRGNYGYTF TGTGCCAGTAGCCCGCACGACAGGGGGAACTATGGCTACACCTTC
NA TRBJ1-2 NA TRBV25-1 CASSGDTNYGYTF TGTGCCAGCTCAGGGGATACTAACTATGGCTACACCTTC
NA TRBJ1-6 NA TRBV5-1 CASSLAGIPNSPLHF TGCGCCAGCAGCTTGGCCGGGATTCCAAATTCACCCCTCCACTTT
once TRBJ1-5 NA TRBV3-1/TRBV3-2 CASSQSARGGNQPQHF TGTGCCAGCAGCCAATCCGCCAGGGGTGGCAATCAGCCCCAGCATTTT
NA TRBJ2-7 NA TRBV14 CASSPRVSKTNEQYF TGTGCCAGCAGCCCTCGGGTCTCCAAAACCAACGAGCAGTACTTC
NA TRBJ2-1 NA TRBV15 CATSIPQGRIDYNEQFF TGTGCCACCAGCATCCCCCAGGGGCGGATTGACTACAATGAGCAGTTCTTC
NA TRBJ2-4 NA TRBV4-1 CASSHPGGRAKNIQYF TGCGCCAGCAGCCACCCGGGGGGCAGGGCCAAAAACATTCAGTACTTC
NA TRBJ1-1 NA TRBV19 CASSMALNTEAFF TGTGCCAGTAGTATGGCCCTGAACACTGAAGCTTTCTTT
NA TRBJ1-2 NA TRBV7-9 CASTETNYGGYTF TGTGCCAGCACCGAGACTAACTATGGTGGCTACACCTTC
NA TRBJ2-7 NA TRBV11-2 CASSLAGEQYF TGTGCCAGCAGCTTAGCGGGAGAGCAGTACTTC
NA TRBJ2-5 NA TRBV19 CANPTGRETQYF TGTGCCAACCCGACAGGGAGGGAGACCCAGTACTTC
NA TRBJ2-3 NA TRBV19 CASSINGVGSTDTQYF TGTGCCAGTAGTATCAACGGGGTGGGCAGCACAGATACGCAGTATTTT
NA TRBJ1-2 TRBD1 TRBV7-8 CASSRTGTGGSGYTF TGTGCCAGCAGCAGAACCGGGACAGGGGGCTCTGGCTACACCTTC